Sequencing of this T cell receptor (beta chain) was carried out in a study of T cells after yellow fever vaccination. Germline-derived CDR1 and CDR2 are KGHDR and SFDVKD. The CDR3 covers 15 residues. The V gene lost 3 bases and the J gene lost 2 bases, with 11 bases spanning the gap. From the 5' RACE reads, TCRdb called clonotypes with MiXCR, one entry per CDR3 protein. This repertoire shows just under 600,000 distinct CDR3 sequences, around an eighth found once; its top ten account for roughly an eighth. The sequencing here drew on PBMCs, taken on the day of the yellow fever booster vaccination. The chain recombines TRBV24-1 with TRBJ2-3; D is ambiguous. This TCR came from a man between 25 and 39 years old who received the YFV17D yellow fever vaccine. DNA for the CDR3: TGTGCCACCAGTGATCCTGCCCCGTCCACAGATACGCAGTATTTT. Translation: CATSDPAPSTDTQYF.